The rows below give T cell receptor beta chains drawn from one sample of a study of blood T cell repertoires in COVID-19. This table comes from immunoSEQ multiplex PCR, and its TCRdb copy is limited to in-frame clones, with some not included. This table holds about 140,000 clones, about 90% found once. Sequenced material: peripheral blood. These receptors were taken from a woman aged 55-75 years with acute or convalescent COVID-19. Each CDR3 is given with its conserved first and last residue. Fields, in order: clone size, V gene, D gene, J gene, CDR3 DNA, CDR3 protein. D genes are given only for firm matches. The listing skips clone size in some rows; elsewhere it reads once, few, many or a size class.

clone size: few
V gene: TRBV5-1
D gene: -
J gene: TRBJ2-5
CDR3 DNA: TGCGCCAGCAAACTGGAGGGAGAGACCCAGTACTTC
CDR3 protein: CASKLEGETQYF

clone size: -
V gene: TRBV29-1
D gene: TRBD1
J gene: TRBJ1-4
CDR3 DNA: TGCAGCGTTGATGGGACAGGGAATGAAAAACTGTTTTTT
CDR3 protein: CSVDGTGNEKLFF

clone size: -
V gene: TRBV6-1
D gene: TRBD1
J gene: TRBJ1-1
CDR3 DNA: TGTGCCAGCAGTGAGGGGGTTAACAGGGGGCGAGCCACTGAAGCTTTCTTT
CDR3 protein: CASSEGVNRGRATEAFF

clone size: -
V gene: TRBV4-1
D gene: -
J gene: TRBJ1-3
CDR3 DNA: TGCGCCAGCAGCCAAGATGTCAGGGGAGGAAACACCATATATTTT
CDR3 protein: CASSQDVRGGNTIYF

clone size: -
V gene: TRBV4-2
D gene: -
J gene: TRBJ1-2
CDR3 DNA: TGTGCCAGCAGCCAAGCCGGAGGCTTGGACTATGGCTACACCTTC
CDR3 protein: CASSQAGGLDYGYTF

clone size: once
V gene: TRBV18
D gene: -
J gene: TRBJ1-1
CDR3 DNA: TGTGCCAGCTCACCGAACGGGGGGATTGGCACTGAAGCTTTCTTT
CDR3 protein: CASSPNGGIGTEAFF

clone size: -
V gene: TRBV7-2
D gene: TRBD2
J gene: TRBJ2-7
CDR3 DNA: TGTGCCAGCAGCAAACTAGCGGGGGCCTACGAGCAGTACTTC
CDR3 protein: CASSKLAGAYEQYF

clone size: -
V gene: TRBV19
D gene: -
J gene: TRBJ2-7
CDR3 DNA: TGTGCCAGTAGTATAGACAGCTCCTACGAGCAGTACTTC
CDR3 protein: CASSIDSSYEQYF

clone size: -
V gene: TRBV19
D gene: TRBD2
J gene: TRBJ2-3
CDR3 DNA: TGTGCCAGTTCTCACGGACTAGTTAAAACAGATACGCAGTATTTT
CDR3 protein: CASSHGLVKTDTQYF

clone size: -
V gene: TRBV7-2
D gene: TRBD1
J gene: TRBJ1-2
CDR3 DNA: TGTGCCAGCAGCTTAATTGGACAGGGGGCATATGGCTACACCTTC
CDR3 protein: CASSLIGQGAYGYTF

clone size: -
V gene: TRBV28
D gene: TRBD1
J gene: TRBJ1-5
CDR3 DNA: TGTGCCAGCAGTTTAGCGGGACAGGCTTATAGCAATCAGCCCCAGCATTTT
CDR3 protein: CASSLAGQAYSNQPQHF

clone size: -
V gene: TRBV30
D gene: -
J gene: TRBJ2-5
CDR3 DNA: TGTGCCTGGAGTGTGCGGGTCTCGGAGACCCAGTACTTC
CDR3 protein: CAWSVRVSETQYF

clone size: -
V gene: TRBV11-3
D gene: -
J gene: TRBJ2-7
CDR3 DNA: TGTGCCAGCAGCAACAGCAGGGGAAGCTACGAGCAGTACTTC
CDR3 protein: CASSNSRGSYEQYF

clone size: once
V gene: TRBV18
D gene: -
J gene: TRBJ1-2
CDR3 DNA: TGTGCCAGCTCACCAGATCTTCAGGGTCACTATGGCTACACCTTC
CDR3 protein: CASSPDLQGHYGYTF

clone size: -
V gene: TRBV7-8
D gene: TRBD2
J gene: TRBJ2-3
CDR3 DNA: TGTGCCAGCAGCTTGGGGACTAGTTCAGATACGCAGTATTTT
CDR3 protein: CASSLGTSSDTQYF

clone size: -
V gene: TRBV29-1
D gene: -
J gene: TRBJ2-7
CDR3 DNA: TGCAGCGTTCGCGTCTCCTACGAGCAGTACTTC
CDR3 protein: CSVRVSYEQYF

clone size: -
V gene: TRBV7-2
D gene: TRBD2
J gene: TRBJ2-5
CDR3 DNA: TGTGCCAGCAGCTTAGGGGCTAGCGGGTACCAAGAGACCCAGTACTTC
CDR3 protein: CASSLGASGYQETQYF

clone size: -
V gene: TRBV29-1
D gene: -
J gene: TRBJ1-1
CDR3 DNA: TGCAGCGCTGTTGTAGGGCACGGAGGCACTGAAGCTTTCTTT
CDR3 protein: CSAVVGHGGTEAFF

clone size: -
V gene: TRBV5-6
D gene: -
J gene: TRBJ1-5
CDR3 DNA: TGTGCCAGCAGCAAAGCCATGGGGCGTGACAATCAGCCCCAGCATTTT
CDR3 protein: CASSKAMGRDNQPQHF

clone size: -
V gene: TRBV30
D gene: -
J gene: TRBJ1-5
CDR3 DNA: TGTGCCTGGAGTAAAGGCAGAGACTATCAGCCCCAGCATTTT
CDR3 protein: CAWSKGRDYQPQHF

clone size: once
V gene: TRBV30
D gene: -
J gene: TRBJ1-5
CDR3 DNA: TGTGCCTGGAGTGCGATCAGGAATCAGCCCCAGCATTTT
CDR3 protein: CAWSAIRNQPQHF

clone size: once
V gene: TRBV11-3
D gene: -
J gene: TRBJ1-5
CDR3 DNA: TGTGCCAGCAGCTTAGGGCGATTCGGTGAGCGCCCGGGGGGCAATCAGCCCCAGCATTTT
CDR3 protein: CASSLGRFGERPGGNQPQHF

clone size: -
V gene: TRBV2
D gene: TRBD2
J gene: TRBJ2-5
CDR3 DNA: TGTGCCAGCACTGCGGGACTAGCGGGGGGAGAGACCCAGTACTTC
CDR3 protein: CASTAGLAGGETQYF

clone size: -
V gene: TRBV4-3
D gene: TRBD1
J gene: TRBJ2-3
CDR3 DNA: TGCGCCAGCAGCCAGGCCGGGACAGGAAGCACAGATACGCAGTATTTT
CDR3 protein: CASSQAGTGSTDTQYF

clone size: -
V gene: TRBV28
D gene: -
J gene: TRBJ2-7
CDR3 DNA: TGTGCCAGCAGCCCGGTGGAGGGGAGAGTATCCTACGAGCAGTACTTC
CDR3 protein: CASSPVEGRVSYEQYF

clone size: -
V gene: TRBV4-1
D gene: -
J gene: TRBJ2-1
CDR3 DNA: TGCGCCAGCAGCTCCCAGCCCCCGGGGAATGAGCAGTTCTTC
CDR3 protein: CASSSQPPGNEQFF